The entry that follows covers one TCR beta chain sequence. Antigen: not known. The sample originates from a study of cytomegalovirus exposure and HLA in healthy donors. Study overall: Around 180 million T cells yielded under 130 million unique TCR beta sequences in earlier analysis. Regarding the study as a whole: In a later analysis, an Asian-associated ancestry cluster reportedly showed fewer N-insertions than the approximately 670-donor mean. Available immune exposure information covered CMV serostatus only.

PCR used 60 Vbeta primers and 13 Jbeta primers. Generated by immunoSEQ multiplex PCR, the TCRdb table keeps only in-frame clones and is missing some. The sample records approximately 190,000 clones, roughly 80% being singletons. Sequencing was done on a sample of PBMCs. This sequence was found in a woman younger than 35 in good health and CMV-seronegative.

The CDR3, as DNA: TGTGCCAGCGGGAAGGGGGATGAAGGCGGCTACACCTTC. Translated, it gives CASGKGDEGGYTF. This rearrangement joins TRBV27 to TRBJ1-2, with D possibly matching TRBD1 (6 bases). V lost 8 bases and J 8 bases, leaving 18 bases between the germline ends. Germline V lookup: CDR1 MNHEY, CDR2 SMNVEV (reference sequence). The CDR3 has 13 amino acids.